This T cell receptor (beta chain) was recovered during a study of PD-L1 blockade in urothelial cancer. At the level of the study: Male sex and bladder-origin urothelial cancer were recorded for about nine tenths of the roughly 29 patients. Blood samples contained a median about 130,000 T cells.

Produced via immunoSEQ multiplex PCR; TCRdb's table is partial and in-frame only. The data show 58,000 or so clones, 81% seen once. V was cut by 4 bases and J by 4 bases, with 22 bases left in between. Germline CDR1 and CDR2: GTSNPN and SVGIG (reference sequence). CDR3 length equals 17 residues. Indicated time point: pretreatment peripheral blood. Locally advanced or metastatic urothelial carcinoma was diagnosed in the patients. Each patient contributed between 1 and 8 total time points of blood mononuclear cells, pretreatment and during treatment. This TCR came from a man between 65 and 85 years old with urothelial cancer. The chain joins TRBV30 to TRBJ1-4; perhaps TRBD1 as D (6 bases). Sequencing used PBMCs, obtained around atezolizumab (anti-PD-L1) treatment. The CDR3 DNA reads as TGTGCCTGGATCGATAATAAAAGGACAGCATTTAATGAAAAACTGTTTTTT. Its translation: CAWIDNKRTAFNEKLFF.